A selection of T cell receptor beta chains follows, all from one sample in a study of cytomegalovirus exposure and HLA in healthy donors. Produced via immunoSEQ multiplex PCR; TCRdb's table is partial and in-frame only. The sample carries some 110,000 clones, around 10% recorded once. Sequencing was carried out using PBMCs. The receptors stem from a man under 40 in good health and CMV-seronegative. Each CDR3 is given with its conserved first and last residue. D genes are given only for firm matches. Clone size is stated in some rows and not others, as once, few, many or a class when expanded.

>few|NA|TRBJ2-1|TRBV7-9
CASSLRGSNRNEQFF
TGTGCCAGCAGCTTAAGGGGGAGTAATCGGAATGAGCAGTTCTTC
>NA|NA|TRBJ2-5|TRBV2
CASSPGGGSARETQYF
TGTGCCAGCAGCCCAGGGGGCGGGAGCGCCAGGGAGACCCAGTACTTC
>NA|TRBD2|TRBJ2-1|TRBV7-3
CASSPKPPGLAGGGYEQFF
TGTGCCAGCAGCCCAAAACCCCCAGGACTAGCGGGGGGAGGCTATGAGCAGTTCTTC
>few|TRBD1|TRBJ1-4|TRBV5-1
CASSFDRGRNEKLFF
TGCGCCAGCAGCTTTGACAGGGGGCGAAATGAAAAACTGTTTTTT
>NA|NA|TRBJ2-1|TRBV15
CATSRGRGNEQFF
TGTGCCACCAGCAGAGGACGGGGCAATGAGCAGTTCTTC
>few|TRBD2|TRBJ2-7|TRBV5-1
CASSLEGTRSYEQYF
TGCGCCAGCAGCTTGGAAGGGACTAGGTCCTACGAGCAGTACTTC
>few|TRBD2|TRBJ2-3|TRBV4-3
CATSSGGADTQYF
TGCGCCACATCTAGCGGGGGGGCAGATACGCAGTATTTT
>NA|NA|TRBJ2-7|TRBV18
CASSPPRVSYEQYF
TGTGCCAGCTCACCACCGAGGGTCTCCTACGAGCAGTACTTC
>NA|NA|TRBJ1-1|TRBV19
CASSTGNTEAFF
TGTGCCAGTAGTACGGGGAACACTGAAGCTTTCTTT
>NA|TRBD2|TRBJ2-3|TRBV4-1
CASSQVSGGPGYTDTQYF
TGCGCCAGCAGCCAAGTTTCGGGAGGACCGGGGTACACAGATACGCAGTATTTT
>NA|TRBD1|TRBJ2-1|TRBV28
CASSPGQGPYEQFF
TGTGCCAGCAGTCCGGGACAGGGTCCCTATGAGCAGTTCTTC
>once|NA|TRBJ2-4|TRBV7-9
CASSSGHPLAKNIQYF
TGTGCCAGCAGCTCTGGACACCCCCTAGCCAAAAACATTCAGTACTTC
>few|NA|TRBJ2-5|TRBV11-2
CASSPGSRVQETQYF
TGTGCCAGCAGCCCGGGGAGTAGGGTCCAAGAGACCCAGTACTTC
>NA|TRBD2|TRBJ2-7|TRBV28
CASSFLTSGLSYEQYF
TGTGCCAGCAGTTTTTTGACTAGCGGGCTTTCCTACGAGCAGTACTTC